The clone carrying this T cell receptor beta chain appeared a few times. The target antigen is unknown. The data stem from a study of beta chain features in type 1 diabetes. At the level of the study: Sorted cells examined across all samples numbered 107,917,701. Whole-study results and caveats: It was not settled here whether HLA type affects TCRB rearrangement. VDJ junctions in type 1 diabetes patients carried more deletions and fewer insertions. Sequencing used cDNA, and cells with high TCR expression could therefore be over-represented.

Expressed TCRB transcripts were sequenced because the isolated RNA had all been reverse transcribed beforehand. TCRdb's table, derived via immunoSEQ multiplex PCR, lists solely in-frame clones and lacks some. The profile covers 250,000 to 350,000 clones, with less than 15% appearing a single time and approximately 6.7% taken by the ten largest. This CDR3 has 14 amino acids. V was shortened by 2 bases and J by 5 bases, with 10 bases between the two germline ends. The germline gives CDR1 SGHTA, CDR2 FQGTGA. The J gene is TRBJ2-1, the V gene TRBV7-3, with a tentative D call TRBD2 (5 bases). Sequences were obtained from central memory CD4+ T cells from blood. The receptor was derived from a man aged 25 to 45 in good health. Here the CDR3 DNA reads TGTGCCAGCAGCTTAGGACTTGCGAACAATGAGCAGTTCTTC. As protein: CASSLGLANNEQFF.